Following are 21 T cell receptor beta chains from one sample sequenced in a study of T cell changes during pregnancy in multiple sclerosis. TCRdb's table, derived via immunoSEQ multiplex PCR, lists solely in-frame clones and lacks some. The table shows 15,000 to 20,000 clones, with around 90% occurring only once. Sequenced here: CD8+ T cells from peripheral blood mononuclear cells, sampled after pregnancy. These receptors were obtained from a female donor in good health, enrolled as a control in a pregnancy study.

V usage is TRBV19 and J usage is TRBJ1-1, with 9 bases matching TRBD1. Trimming removed 5 bases from V and 5 bases from J; junction bases left unmatched: 6. This CDR3 is 14 amino acids long. Germline values: CDR1 LNHDA, CDR2 SQIVND (reference sequence). CDR3 protein: CASSPRDRDTEAFF. CDR3 DNA sequence: TGTGCCAGTAGTCCCCGGGACAGGGATACTGAAGCTTTCTTT. Full variable domain (outside the CDR3, taken from reference TRBV19 and TRBJ1-1): DGGITQSPKYLFRKEGQNVTLSCEQNLNHDAMYWYRQDPGQGLRLIYYSQIVNDFQKGDIAEGYSVSREKKESFPLTVTSAQKNPTAFYLCASSPRDRDTEAFFGQGTRLTVV.

The chain couples TRBV18 to TRBJ1-5; a possible D gene is TRBD1 (5 bases). There are 14 residues in the CDR3. Germline V gene sequence: CDR1 KGHSH, CDR2 LQKENI. Trimming took off 4 bases at V and 0 bases at J, with 7 bases between the two ends. The CDR3 loop is CASSLTVSNQPQHF. In nucleotides, the CDR3 is TGTGCCAGCTCACTGACAGTTAGCAATCAGCCCCAGCATTTT.

Comments on this clone: The sample holds other DNA sequences that translate to the same CDR3. The chain is built from TRBV27 and TRBJ1-2; 10 nucleotides agree with TRBD1. The CDR3 sequence is 15 residues long. The V and J ends lost 5 bases and 6 bases, in that order; junction bases with no gene match: 9. The V gene's germline CDR1 is MNHEY and CDR2 SMNVEV (reference sequence). The CDR3 region has the DNA TGTGCCAGCAGTCCCCGGACAGGGGGTAGGGATGGCTACACCTTC. Protein product: CASSPRTGGRDGYTF.

The chain uses TRBV6-5 and TRBJ2-1; D perhaps matches TRBD1 (5 bases). This CDR3 comprises 12 residues. V was shortened by 6 bases and J by 7 bases, with 10 bases between the two germline ends. CDR1 and CDR2 from the germline V gene are MNHEY and SVGAGI. In DNA form, the CDR3 reads TGTGCCAGCAGACCGACAGAGAATGAGCAGTTCTTC. It specifies CASRPTENEQFF.

The rearrangement joins TRBV6-1 to TRBJ1-2, with TRBD1 as a possible D gene (5 bases). Germline V lookup: CDR1 MNHNS, CDR2 SASEGT. The germline V and J ends were trimmed by 6 bases and 5 bases, with 19 bases remaining between them. The CDR3 extends over 15 amino acids. Written as DNA, the CDR3 is TGTGCCAGCAGCCAGCGGGGGAGGGGATCTTATGGCTACACCTTC. This encodes CASSQRGRGSYGYTF.

The rearrangement links TRBV6-6 to TRBJ2-5; TRBD2 agrees at 8 bases. The trim removed 5 bases at V and 5 bases at J, leaving 7 bases unmatched. Germline V CDR1 and CDR2: MNHNY, SVGAGI (reference sequence). This CDR3 contains 14 residues. CDR3 loop: CASSPSGGVETQYF. For the CDR3, the DNA is TGTGCCAGCAGTCCCTCGGGAGGGGTGGAGACCCAGTACTTC.

This sequence joins TRBV25-1 and TRBJ2-1; D might be TRBD1 (5 bases). Germline loops: CDR1 MGHDK, CDR2 SYGVNS. This CDR3 is 15 amino acids long. Trimming removed 2 bases at V and 2 bases at J, with 10 bases between. The CDR3 reads CASSEQGGAYNEQFF. In DNA form, the CDR3 reads TGTGCCAGCAGTGAACAGGGCGGCGCCTACAATGAGCAGTTCTTC.

The V and J genes are TRBV30 and TRBJ1-1; TRBD1 might be the D (6 bases). V was clipped by 4 bases and J by 5 bases, with 14 bases between them. CDR3 length: 13 amino acids. From germline, CDR1 is GTSNPN and CDR2 SVGIG (reference sequence). The DNA of the CDR3 is TGTGCCTGGACGGGACATCAGCTAACTGAAGCTTTCTTT. Its translation: CAWTGHQLTEAFF.

V gene TRBV7-2 combines with J gene TRBJ2-1, with 8 bases lining up with TRBD2. This CDR3 spans 15 amino acids. The germline gives CDR1 SGHTA, CDR2 FQGNSA. The ends lost 5 bases at V and 2 bases at J; junction bases unmatched: 5. For the CDR3, the DNA is TGTGCCAGCAGCCTAACTAGCGGTCCCTACAATGAGCAGTTCTTC. It translates to CASSLTSGPYNEQFF.

This clone was recorded once. The genes are TRBV27 and TRBJ2-1; TRBD2 agrees at 7 bases. This CDR3 has 17 amino acids. V gave up 10 bases and J gave up 0 bases; unmatched junction bases: 15. Germline V CDR1 and CDR2: MNHEY, SMNVEV (reference sequence). The CDR3, as DNA: TGTGCCACCTCAACAAGGCGGGGGAAAAGCTCCTACAATGAGCAGTTCTTC. This codes for CATSTRRGKSSYNEQFF.

V usage is TRBV5-6 and J usage is TRBJ1-1; D is ambiguous. V was shortened by 2 bases and J by 1 base, with 9 bases between the two germline ends. The CDR3 runs to 14 residues. The germline CDR1 and CDR2 sequences are SGHDT and YYEEEE. The CDR3 DNA sequence: TGTGCCAGCAGCTTCTTTACTAAGAACACTGAAGCTTTCTTT. It encodes CASSFFTKNTEAFF.

The chain is built from TRBV19 and TRBJ2-7, with 8 bases fitting TRBD2. CDR3 length: 13 residues. CDR1 is LNHDA, CDR2 SQIVND, per germline (reference sequence). The junction had 10 bases not matched to a gene; V was cut back by 8 bases and J by 7 bases. The CDR3: CASGATSASEQYF. The DNA for the CDR3 is TGTGCCAGTGGGGCGACTAGCGCGAGTGAGCAGTACTTC.

This chain links TRBV15 with TRBJ1-1; D is unresolved. Deletions cut 0 bases from V and 1 base from J, with 6 bases between. The CDR3 sequence is 14 residues long. The germline gives CDR1 LNHNV, CDR2 YYDKDF (reference sequence). CDR3 sequence (DNA): TGTGCCACCAGCAGAGAGCAGGAGAACACTGAAGCTTTCTTT. The encoded protein is CATSREQENTEAFF.

The chain uses TRBV6-4 and TRBJ2-1; D gene ambiguous. CDR1 and CDR2 (germline): MRHNA, SNTAGT. V was trimmed by 0 bases and J by 6 bases, leaving 12 bases between them. The CDR3 sequence is 15 residues long. The CDR3 loop is CASSDSMEPPNEQFF. Written as DNA, the CDR3 is TGTGCCAGCAGTGACTCGATGGAGCCACCCAATGAGCAGTTCTTC.

This clone was seen once. The genes are TRBV12-1 and TRBJ2-5; no check of the table's D call, TRBD2, against the DNA was made. TRBV12-1 is a pseudogene segment. The CDR3 spans 18 residues. The CDR3: CASSPPGGRFEVRETQYF. The CDR3 DNA follows: TGTGCCAGCAGCCCCCCCGGGGGGCGCTTCGAGGTAAGAGAGACCCAGTACTTC.

This chain uses TRBV5-1 with TRBJ1-2; D might be TRBD1 (5 bases). Germline CDR1 is SGHRS and CDR2 is YFSETQ. This CDR3 spans 14 amino acids. Trimming pared 6 bases from V and 4 bases from J, leaving 16 bases between. This CDR3 reads CASKSEGRFYGYTF. The CDR3 region has the DNA TGCGCCAGCAAGTCGGAGGGGCGCTTCTATGGCTACACCTTC. Based on the CDR3 plus reference TRBV5-1 and TRBJ1-2, the full variable domain is KAGVTQTPRYLIKTRGQQVTLSCSPISGHRSVSWYQQTPGQGLQFLFEYFSETQRNKGNFPGRFSGRQFSNSRSEMNVSTLELGDSALYLCASKSEGRFYGYTFGSGTRLTVV.

The gene calls are TRBV2 and TRBJ1-6; 8 nucleotides align to TRBD1. The V and J ends lost 10 bases and 9 bases, in that order; junction bases with no gene match: 8. Germline loops: CDR1 SNHLY, CDR2 FYNNEI. The CDR3 loop spans 13 amino acids. This chain's CDR3 is CATDGTGSSPLHF. In DNA, the CDR3 is TGTGCCACTGACGGGACAGGATCTTCACCCCTCCACTTT.

J is TRBJ2-6 and V is TRBV6-4; 7 bases match TRBD1. Trimming at V came to 3 bases and at J to 0 bases, leaving 5 bases not matched to a gene. The CDR3 is 17 residues long. Germline V gene data show CDR1 as MRHNA and CDR2 as SNTAGT. The CDR3: CASSEKGAGSGANVLTF. In nucleotides, the CDR3 is TGTGCCAGCAGTGAGAAGGGGGCTGGCTCTGGGGCCAACGTCCTGACTTTC.

The chain links TRBV10-3 to TRBJ2-2, with D possibly matching TRBD2 (6 bases). With 3 bases removed from V and 1 base from J, the gap between germline ends came to 15 bases. CDR1 is ENHRY, CDR2 SYGVKD, per germline. This CDR3 is 17 amino acids long. CDR3 nucleotide sequence: TGTGCCATCAGTGACATTATGGGGGGAGAGAACACCGGGGAGCTGTTTTTT. Translated: CAISDIMGGENTGELFF.

The chain has TRBV21-1 and TRBJ1-2. TRBV21-1 counts as a pseudogene. The CDR3 consists of 15 residues. The CDR3, as DNA: TGTGCCAGCAGCAAAGCGCAGGGCGGAGGGGATGGCTACACCTTC. Amino acid sequence: CASSKAQGGGDGYTF.

This chain links TRBV27 with TRBJ2-1; TRBD1 might be the D (6 bases). The CDR3 has 13 residues. V lost 5 bases and J lost 6, with 11 bases in between. From germline, CDR1 is MNHEY and CDR2 SMNVEV (reference sequence). The DNA of the CDR3 is TGTGCCAGCAGTCGAGGGGGTGGCAATGAGCAGTTCTTC. Protein product: CASSRGGGNEQFF.